A selection of T cell receptor beta chains follows, all from one sample in a study of post-analysis software for immune sequencing data. TCRdb re-analysed the PCR reads in MiXCR, keeping a single row per CDR3 protein. The data show a few hundred thousand distinct CDR3 sequences, about a third seen once. The material sequenced was blood. The receptors originated from a girl aged 10 to 17 with multiple sclerosis. Both conserved end residues are trimmed from each CDR3. The order of the fields is V gene, clone size, J gene, CDR3 protein. Size tells how often a clone was seen (once, few, many) or the class of an expanded clone, and some rows leave it out.

TRBV6-5	NA	TRBJ2-1	ASSSPTSGGTNEQF
TRBV12-3/TRBV12-4	NA	TRBJ2-5	ASSRQGQGYGETQY
TRBV20-1	NA	TRBJ2-5	SVPRQGRGETQY
TRBV28	few	TRBJ1-1	ALQSSGGTEAF
TRBV7-9	few	TRBJ1-2	ASSQGQGDYGYT
TRBV7-3	few	TRBJ2-1	ASSHSGINSYNEQF
TRBV7-3	once	TRBJ2-1	ASSLSGGGASEQF
TRBV12-3/TRBV12-4	NA	TRBJ1-1	ASSRTGARGNTEAF
TRBV27	many	TRBJ2-3	ASSRDRAGTDTQY
TRBV11-1	NA	TRBJ2-1	ASSFDRASSYNEQF
TRBV20-1	NA	TRBJ1-1	SAFVRGGTEAF
TRBV20-1	NA	TRBJ2-1	SAREAGSSYNEQF
TRBV15	NA	TRBJ2-2	ATSSPARGGGLIQNTGELF
TRBV13	NA	TRBJ2-3	ASSNRDSPRDTQY
TRBV7-6	NA	TRBJ2-3	ASSLRLAGGSGTDTQY
TRBV20-1	NA	TRBJ1-1	SAFGDSPLDDTEAF
TRBV25-1	NA	TRBJ2-1	ASTGLSSYNEQF
TRBV20-1	NA	TRBJ1-1	SATRGGNTEAF
TRBV7-6	NA	TRBJ2-5	ASSSSTGNFETQY
TRBV18	few	TRBJ1-5	ASSQGQVNQPQH
TRBV4-1	few	TRBJ1-5	ASSQAGQGKSQPQH
TRBV12-3/TRBV12-4	NA	TRBJ2-6	ASSKGQSGANVLT
TRBV12-3/TRBV12-4	few	TRBJ2-7	ASTLLAGDYEQY
TRBV12-3/TRBV12-4	NA	TRBJ1-2	ASSFGPYYGYT
TRBV11-1	few	TRBJ2-1	ASSLLLGDEQF
TRBV6-6	NA	TRBJ2-7	ASTNPGQGPYEQY
TRBV5-4	NA	NA	ASSITGEDLAETQY
TRBV12-3/TRBV12-4	NA	TRBJ2-1	ASSRYSGGANEQF
TRBV7-9	NA	TRBJ1-1	ASRQELGNTEAF
TRBV27	few	TRBJ2-7	ASSLTGSEQY
TRBV7-9	once	TRBJ2-3	ASSPQRGGPDTQY
TRBV28	few	TRBJ2-3	ASSLSGPAQWGTDTQY
TRBV18	NA	TRBJ2-3	ASSPSQGALAASTDTQY
TRBV6-4	NA	TRBJ2-5	ASTGGGVWSSETQY
TRBV29-1	NA	TRBJ1-1	SVEDSSFEAF
TRBV20-1	NA	TRBJ1-2	SVYGQGIDGYT
TRBV15	NA	NA	ATSRTGQETQY
TRBV4-3	NA	TRBJ2-2	ASSQEPGTNTGELF
TRBV29-1	few	TRBJ1-2	SADPEGGDGYT
TRBV18	many	TRBJ2-7	ASSRSRDGEQY